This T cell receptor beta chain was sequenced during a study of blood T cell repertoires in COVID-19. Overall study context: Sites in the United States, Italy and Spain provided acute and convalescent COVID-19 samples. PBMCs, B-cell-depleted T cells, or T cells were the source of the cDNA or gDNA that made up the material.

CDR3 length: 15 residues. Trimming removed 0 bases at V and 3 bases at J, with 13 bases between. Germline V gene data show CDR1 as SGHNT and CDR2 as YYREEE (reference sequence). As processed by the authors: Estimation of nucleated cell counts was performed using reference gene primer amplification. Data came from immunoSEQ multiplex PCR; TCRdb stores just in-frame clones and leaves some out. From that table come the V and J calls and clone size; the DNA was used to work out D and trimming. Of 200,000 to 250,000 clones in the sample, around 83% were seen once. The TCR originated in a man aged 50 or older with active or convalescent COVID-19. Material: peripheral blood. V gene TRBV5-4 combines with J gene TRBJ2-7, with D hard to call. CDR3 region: CASSLAPNPGYEQYF. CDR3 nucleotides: TGTGCCAGCAGCTTGGCCCCTAATCCCGGCTACGAGCAGTACTTC.